A selection of T cell receptor beta chains follows, all from one sample in a study of T cell responses to AZD1222 COVID-19 vaccine. Assay used: immunoSEQ multiplex PCR; TCRdb lists only in-frame clones, some missing. The sample records 180,000 or so clones, around 90% being singletons. The material was peripheral blood, obtained 28 days after the second AZD1222 dose. The origin of the receptors is an adult who received the AZD1222 COVID-19 vaccine. Both conserved end residues are part of each CDR3. The D gene is left open where the match is weak. Size is stated for part of the rows, as once, few or many counts, or as a class when the clone is expanded.

d_gene	abundance	j_gene	v_gene	CDR3aa	CDR3nt
NA	NA	TRBJ2-7	TRBV12-3/TRBV12-4	CASSLGTVYEQYF	TGTGCCAGCAGTTTGGGTACGGTCTACGAGCAGTACTTC
NA	NA	TRBJ1-2	TRBV28	CASNTNLHGYTF	TGTGCCAGCAATACCAATTTGCATGGCTACACCTTC
NA	NA	TRBJ2-5	TRBV27	CASSLQDGTGKTQYF	TGTGCCAGCAGTCTCCAGGACGGGACGGGAAAGACCCAGTACTTC
NA	once	TRBJ1-6	TRBV7-8	CASSTWTGVNSPLHF	TGTGCCAGCAGCACTTGGACGGGAGTTAATTCACCCCTCCACTTT
NA	once	TRBJ1-6	TRBV7-2	CASSPGRGRNSPLHF	TGTGCCAGCAGCCCAGGGAGGGGCAGGAATTCACCCCTCCACTTT
NA	NA	TRBJ2-5	TRBV27	CASSSGFGETQYF	TGTGCCAGCAGCTCTGGTTTTGGAGAGACCCAGTACTTC
TRBD1	NA	TRBJ2-3	TRBV4-2	CASSQGQGRTDTQYF	TGTGCCAGCAGCCAAGGACAGGGCCGCACAGATACGCAGTATTTT
NA	NA	TRBJ2-5	TRBV7-2	CASSLVRGRETQYF	TGTGCCAGCAGCTTAGTGCGGGGTAGAGAGACCCAGTACTTC
NA	NA	TRBJ1-5	TRBV6-6	CASSLGTPPNQPQHF	TGTGCCAGCAGTCTCGGGACACCCCCAAATCAGCCCCAGCATTTT
TRBD2	NA	TRBJ2-3	TRBV23-1	CASSRPPPLAGGPTPAADTQYF	TGCGCCAGCAGTCGACCACCCCCCCTCGCGGGAGGACCAACTCCAGCCGCAGATACGCAGTATTTT
NA	NA	TRBJ1-2	TRBV25-1	CASSESPGDYGYTF	TGTGCCAGCAGTGAATCTCCCGGGGACTATGGCTACACCTTC
NA	NA	TRBJ2-7	TRBV6-6	CASRGGRDPPYEQYF	TGTGCCAGCAGGGGCGGGCGGGATCCCCCCTACGAGCAGTACTTC
NA	NA	TRBJ1-6	TRBV11-2	CASSFADSGSPLHF	TGTGCCAGCAGCTTCGCGGACAGTGGATCACCCCTCCACTTT
TRBD1	NA	TRBJ1-2	TRBV3-1/TRBV3-2	CASSHPDRGVGYTF	TGTGCCAGCAGCCACCCGGACAGGGGTGTTGGCTACACCTTC
NA	NA	TRBJ1-2	TRBV21-1	CASSKAQGRGNYGYTF	TGTGCCAGCAGCAAAGCGCAGGGCCGGGGAAACTATGGCTACACCTTC
NA	NA	TRBJ1-2	TRBV25-1	CASSEYSGALGYGYTF	TGTGCCAGCAGTGAATACTCCGGGGCCCTAGGCTATGGCTACACCTTC
NA	once	TRBJ2-3	TRBV10-3	CAISESRDTQYF	TGTGCCATCAGTGAGTCAAGAGATACGCAGTATTTT
NA	once	TRBJ2-7	TRBV5-6	CASSLTLGQGLSYEQYF	TGTGCCAGCAGCTTGACCCTAGGGCAGGGCCTCTCCTACGAGCAGTACTTC
TRBD1	NA	TRBJ2-3	TRBV19	CASSPGQGSLSTDTQYF	TGTGCCAGTAGCCCGGGACAGGGGTCTCTCTCCACAGATACGCAGTATTTT
NA	NA	TRBJ2-2	TRBV18	CASSPQGGELFF	TGTGCCAGCTCACCACAGGGAGGGGAGCTGTTTTTT
NA	NA	TRBJ2-7	TRBV28	CASLGADFAYEQYF	TGTGCCAGCCTGGGAGCGGACTTCGCCTACGAGCAGTACTTC
TRBD2	few	TRBJ2-7	TRBV7-7	CASTIPQRGRNAYEQYF	TGTGCCAGCACCATCCCCCAGCGGGGAAGAAACGCCTACGAGCAGTACTTC
NA	NA	TRBJ2-5	TRBV6-2/TRBV6-3	CASSYRSGGQQETQYF	TGTGCCAGCAGTTATAGGAGCGGGGGACAGCAAGAGACCCAGTACTTC
NA	NA	TRBJ2-3	TRBV9	CASSVDRHTQYF	TGTGCCAGCAGCGTAGACCGGCATACGCAGTATTTT
NA	NA	TRBJ2-1	TRBV7-3	CASSIGSFDEQFF	TGTGCCAGCAGCATAGGGTCCTTCGATGAGCAGTTCTTC
NA	NA	TRBJ2-7	TRBV6-5	CASSYRQDSYEQYF	TGTGCCAGCAGTTACCGACAGGACTCCTACGAGCAGTACTTC
NA	NA	TRBJ2-1	TRBV7-8	CASSLSGGAFYNEQFF	TGTGCCAGCAGCTTATCCGGCGGCGCTTTCTACAATGAGCAGTTCTTC
NA	once	TRBJ1-5	TRBV3-1/TRBV3-2	CASSQDHNQPQHF	TGTGCCAGCAGCCAAGATCACAATCAGCCCCAGCATTTT
NA	NA	TRBJ2-1	TRBV11-2	CASSLQGGGPLERYEQFF	TGTGCCAGCAGCCTCCAGGGGGGCGGGCCTCTGGAGCGCTATGAGCAGTTCTTC
TRBD1	NA	TRBJ2-1	TRBV7-2	CASSFKTGGGNEQFF	TGTGCCAGCAGCTTTAAAACAGGGGGCGGGAATGAGCAGTTCTTC
TRBD2	NA	TRBJ2-3	TRBV3-1/TRBV3-2	CASSQEGLAGGGDTQYF	TGTGCCAGCAGCCAAGAAGGTCTAGCGGGAGGCGGAGATACGCAGTATTTT
NA	NA	TRBJ2-7	TRBV18	CASSPGSYEQYF	TGTGCCAGCTCACCGGGGTCCTACGAGCAGTACTTC
NA	NA	TRBJ2-3	TRBV3-1/TRBV3-2	CASSQDSTTFTDTQYF	TGTGCCAGCAGCCAAGATAGCACTACCTTCACAGATACGCAGTATTTT
TRBD2	NA	TRBJ2-1	TRBV6-5	CASSLAGERDNEQFF	TGTGCCAGCAGCCTAGCGGGAGAGAGGGACAATGAGCAGTTCTTC
NA	many	TRBJ2-1	TRBV19	CASTPGAGVDNEQFF	TGTGCCAGTACCCCGGGGGCAGGGGTTGACAATGAGCAGTTCTTC
TRBD1	NA	TRBJ1-6	TRBV2	CATSTGGGSPLHF	TGTGCCACTTCGACAGGGGGAGGATCACCCCTCCACTTT
NA	NA	TRBJ2-5	TRBV5-1	CASSWAGEQETQYF	TGCGCCAGCAGCTGGGCGGGTGAACAAGAGACCCAGTACTTC
NA	NA	TRBJ2-3	TRBV9	CASSVGGQSTDTQYF	TGTGCCAGCAGCGTAGGGGGCCAGAGCACAGATACGCAGTATTTT
NA	few	TRBJ1-5	TRBV6-1	CASSEDGGGGNQPQHF	TGTGCCAGCAGTGAAGATGGAGGGGGAGGCAATCAGCCCCAGCATTTT
NA	once	TRBJ2-7	TRBV27	CASRPGRSYEQYF	TGTGCCAGCAGACCGGGACGGTCCTACGAGCAGTACTTC